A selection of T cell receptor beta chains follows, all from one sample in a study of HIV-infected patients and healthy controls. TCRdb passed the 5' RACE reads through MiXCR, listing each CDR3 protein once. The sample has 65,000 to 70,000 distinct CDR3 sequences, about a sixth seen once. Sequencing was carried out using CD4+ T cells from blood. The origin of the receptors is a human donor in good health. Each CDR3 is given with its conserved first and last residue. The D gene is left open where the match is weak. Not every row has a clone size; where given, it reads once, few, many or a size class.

TGCAGCGGGCAGGGGGCGGGATACGAGCAGTACTTC	CSGQGAGYEQYF	TRBV29-1	TRBJ2-7	NA	TRBD1
TGTGCCAGCAGCTTAGTCCCAGGATACGAGCAGTACTTC	CASSLVPGYEQYF	TRBV7-8	TRBJ2-7	many	NA
TGTGCCAGCAGCCATTACGGGAGACATCAGCCCCAGCATTTT	CASSHYGRHQPQHF	TRBV21-1	TRBJ1-5	few	NA
TGTGCCAGCAGCTTCACAGGGACCACTGAAGCTTTCTTT	CASSFTGTTEAFF	TRBV7-3	TRBJ1-1	many	NA
TGTGCCAGCACAAAGGGACCAGCTAACTATGGCTACACCTTC	CASTKGPANYGYTF	TRBV6-1	TRBJ1-2	many	NA
TGTGCCAGCAGGCACTTTAATGAAAAACTGTTTTTT	CASRHFNEKLFF	TRBV12-3/TRBV12-4	TRBJ1-4	NA	NA
TGTGTCAGCAGTGGGTTTAGCGGGCTAAGCTCCTACGAGCAGTACTTC	CVSSGFSGLSSYEQYF	TRBV28	TRBJ2-7	NA	TRBD2
TGTGCCAGCAGCTGGGGACAGGCACCTTACAATGAGCAGTTCTTC	CASSWGQAPYNEQFF	TRBV5-8	TRBJ2-1	NA	TRBD1
TGTGCCAGCAGTTACCACCAGACAGGGTCAAACACTGAAGCTTTCTTT	CASSYHQTGSNTEAFF	TRBV6-6	TRBJ1-1	few	TRBD1
TGTGCCTGCCGAGAGGAGGGGGGGATTTACACTGAAGCTTTCTTT	CACREEGGIYTEAFF	TRBV6-5	TRBJ1-1	NA	NA
TGTGCCAGCAGTTCGAGCGACAGGGGGATGGGCAATCAGCCCCAGCATTTT	CASSSSDRGMGNQPQHF	TRBV6-6	TRBJ1-5	NA	TRBD1
TGTGCCAGCAGTTTAGCGGGAGGGCCTTACAATGAGCAGTTCTTC	CASSLAGGPYNEQFF	TRBV28	TRBJ2-1	many	TRBD2
TGTGCCAGCAGCCCACCTGGGCCGACTACTGAAGCTTTCTTT	CASSPPGPTTEAFF	TRBV9	TRBJ1-1	NA	NA
TGTGCCAGCAGCGCCCAGGCCCTCGGTGAAGCTTTCTTT	CASSAQALGEAFF	TRBV4-2	TRBJ1-1	many	NA
TGTGCCAGTAGGCAGGTTGATAATTCACCCCTCCACTTT	CASRQVDNSPLHF	TRBV19	TRBJ1-6	many	NA
TGTGCCAGCAGGTCTGGGAAGGCCGAGCAGTACTTC	CASRSGKAEQYF	TRBV11-3	TRBJ2-7	NA	NA
TGCAGTGCTAGACATACTAGGGGGGGGGTTAGTGAGCAGTTCTTC	CSARHTRGGVSEQFF	TRBV20-1	TRBJ2-1	once	NA
TGCAGTGCTGGACTAAGCGGGAGGGCGAATGAGCAGTTCTTC	CSAGLSGRANEQFF	TRBV20-1	TRBJ2-1	many	TRBD2
TGTGCCAGCAGAGAGCGCAATCAGCCCCAGCATTTT	CASRERNQPQHF	TRBV12-3/TRBV12-4	TRBJ1-5	NA	NA
TGTGCCAGCAGCTTAAGCCGCAGCAGGGATACCGGGGAGCTGTTTTTT	CASSLSRSRDTGELFF	TRBV11-3	TRBJ2-2	few	NA
TGTGCCAGCAGAGCGACAGGGGTAGAGACCCAGTACTTC	CASRATGVETQYF	TRBV12-3/TRBV12-4	TRBJ2-5	NA	TRBD1
TGTGCCAGCAGCCAAGAATGGGAGACAGCGAAAAGAGAGTACTTC	CASSQEWETAKREYF	TRBV3-1	TRBJ2-5	many	NA
TGCAGTGCTACCCCGATGACTAGCGGTGTGTTCACAGATACGCAGTATTTT	CSATPMTSGVFTDTQYF	TRBV20-1	TRBJ2-3	NA	TRBD2
TGTGCCAGCAGCAAGAGCCGGGACACGACCTACGAGCAGTACTTC	CASSKSRDTTYEQYF	TRBV5-4	TRBJ2-7	NA	NA
TGTGCCATCAGTGGGGGACAAAGCCAAGAGACCCAGTACTTC	CAISGGQSQETQYF	TRBV10-3	TRBJ2-5	many	NA
TGTGCCAGCAGGTCTAGCGGTCCACCTTCCCGAGATACGCAGTATTTT	CASRSSGPPSRDTQYF	TRBV12-3/TRBV12-4	TRBJ2-3	NA	TRBD2
TGCAGTGCTAGGAGGAGCAGGGGGAGGGGAAACACTGAAGCTTTCTTT	CSARRSRGRGNTEAFF	TRBV20-1	TRBJ1-1	many	TRBD1
TGTGCCAGCAGCTCACCCTTCGGGAAGACTAGCACAGATACGCAGTATTTT	CASSSPFGKTSTDTQYF	TRBV7-8	TRBJ2-3	many	NA
TGTGCCAGCAGCGTATCTCAGGGTCCTCCTCTGTCAGATGAGCAGTTCTTC	CASSVSQGPPLSDEQFF	TRBV9	TRBJ2-1	once	NA
TGTGCCAGCAGCTCCCCAGGACTAGCGGGGTTCGCAGATACGCAGTATTTT	CASSSPGLAGFADTQYF	TRBV5-6	TRBJ2-3	NA	TRBD2
TGTGCCAGCACCGGGACAGGTCGGGGGGTCTCCGGGGCCAACGTCCTGACTTTC	CASTGTGRGVSGANVLTF	TRBV12-3/TRBV12-4	TRBJ2-6	few	NA
TGTGCCAGCAGACCCTTTACCAGGGGGCGCAGTTACGAGCAGTACTTC	CASRPFTRGRSYEQYF	TRBV28	TRBJ2-7	few	TRBD1
TGTGCCAGCAGCTTAGAGTACGAGCAGTACTTC	CASSLEYEQYF	TRBV7-9	TRBJ2-7	few	NA
TGTGCCAGCAGCCAAGAGGCGGTCACCTACGAGCAGTACTTC	CASSQEAVTYEQYF	TRBV14	TRBJ2-7	few	NA
TGTGCCAGCAGCTTAGCGGCGGTCCGGACAGATACGCAGTATTTT	CASSLAAVRTDTQYF	TRBV7-2	TRBJ2-3	many	NA
TGTGCCAGCAGCTTAGTGGGGAACCAAGAGACCCAGTACTTC	CASSLVGNQETQYF	TRBV7-2	TRBJ2-5	NA	NA
TGTGCCAGCAGCTTGGAGGCAGGGGAGATGCAAGAGCAGTACTTC	CASSLEAGEMQEQYF	TRBV5-4	TRBJ2-7	NA	NA
TGTGCCAGCGACCGTAGCGGACTCAGGGACAATCAGCCCCAGCATTTT	CASDRSGLRDNQPQHF	TRBV28	TRBJ1-5	NA	NA
TGTGCCAGCAGCTTACTAGCCACGAACACTGAAGCTTTCTTT	CASSLLATNTEAFF	TRBV7-9	TRBJ1-1	NA	NA
TGTGCCAGTAGTAGTCTAGGACCTATCTACGAGCAGTACTTC	CASSSLGPIYEQYF	TRBV19	TRBJ2-7	NA	NA
TGTGCCAGCAAGGGACCCTGGGATGAGCAGTTCTTC	CASKGPWDEQFF	TRBV12-3/TRBV12-4	TRBJ2-1	NA	NA
TGTGCCAGTAGTAATACAGTAAACACTGAAGCTTTCTTT	CASSNTVNTEAFF	TRBV19	TRBJ1-1	NA	NA
TGCGCCAGCAGCTTTCAGACCCCGGAGACCCAGTACTTC	CASSFQTPETQYF	TRBV5-1	TRBJ2-5	once	NA
TGTGCCAGCAGTGACTCGTATTTTGGGGACTCAAACACAGATACGCAGTATTTT	CASSDSYFGDSNTDTQYF	TRBV6-4	TRBJ2-3	NA	NA
TGTGCCAGCAGCTCTGCTAGCGGGAGTTACGAGCAGTACTTC	CASSSASGSYEQYF	TRBV7-9	TRBJ2-7	few	TRBD2
TGTGCCAGCAGTTGGACTAGCGGACTCGAGACCCAGTACTTC	CASSWTSGLETQYF	TRBV2	TRBJ2-5	NA	TRBD2
TGCAGTGCTAGTCCGGCTGCGAACACCGGGGAGCTGTTTTTT	CSASPAANTGELFF	TRBV20-1	TRBJ2-2	few	NA
TGCAGTGCTACCGATCCAAAAAGGGTAGATCAGCCCCAGCATTTT	CSATDPKRVDQPQHF	TRBV20-1	TRBJ1-5	NA	NA
TGCAGTGCTTCCACTAATGAAAAACTGTTTTTT	CSASTNEKLFF	TRBV20-1	TRBJ1-4	few	NA
TGTGCCAGCAGCCAAGGACTAGCGGGATATGAGCAGTTCTTC	CASSQGLAGYEQFF	TRBV14	TRBJ2-1	NA	TRBD2
TGTGCCAGCAGCCAAGACAGGGATTATACGAGTGGACAGTACTTC	CASSQDRDYTSGQYF	TRBV4-2	TRBJ2-7	many	NA
TGTGCCATCGGGCCGGGACAGGGGAACACAGATACGCAGTATTTT	CAIGPGQGNTDTQYF	TRBV10-3	TRBJ2-3	few	TRBD1
TGTGCCAGCAGTTACGACCCGGCTAATTCACCCCTCCACTTT	CASSYDPANSPLHF	TRBV6-5	TRBJ1-6	NA	NA
TGTGCCAGCAGCCTCACAGGAATAGGAAACACCATATATTTT	CASSLTGIGNTIYF	TRBV7-2	TRBJ1-3	few	NA